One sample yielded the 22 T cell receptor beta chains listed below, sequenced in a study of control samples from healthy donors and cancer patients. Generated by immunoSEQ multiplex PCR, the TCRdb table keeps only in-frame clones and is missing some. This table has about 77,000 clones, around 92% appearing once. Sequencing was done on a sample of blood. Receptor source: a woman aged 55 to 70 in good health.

As DNA, the CDR3 is TGTGCCAGCAGCTCGAGGGTGGACACTGAAGCTTTCTTT. Translation gives CASSSRVDTEAFF. This rearrangement joins TRBV9 to TRBJ1-1, with D unresolved. Germline-derived CDR1 and CDR2 are SGDLS and YYNGEE. Trimming shortened V by 4 bases and J by 3 bases, and 10 bases separated the two germline ends. This CDR3 is built from 13 residues.

The CDR3 protein is CASSLAWSSYNEQFF. The CDR3 coding sequence is TGTGCCAGCAGCTTAGCTTGGAGCTCCTACAATGAGCAGTTCTTC. V and J are TRBV7-2 and TRBJ2-1; the D is unclear. V dropped 0 bases and J dropped 0 bases, with 6 bases sitting between them. Per germline, CDR1 SGHTA and CDR2 FQGNSA. The CDR3 length is 15 residues.

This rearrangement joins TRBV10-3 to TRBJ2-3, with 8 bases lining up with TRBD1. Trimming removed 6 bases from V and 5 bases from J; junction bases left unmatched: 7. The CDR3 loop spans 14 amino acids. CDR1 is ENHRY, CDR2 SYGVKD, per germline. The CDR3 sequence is CAISDRGGGDTQYF. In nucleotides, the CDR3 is TGTGCCATCAGCGACAGGGGAGGTGGAGATACGCAGTATTTT.

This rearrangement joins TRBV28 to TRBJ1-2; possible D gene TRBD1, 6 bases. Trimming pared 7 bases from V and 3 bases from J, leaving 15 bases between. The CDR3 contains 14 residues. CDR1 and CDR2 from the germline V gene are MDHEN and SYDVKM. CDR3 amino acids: CASTTPGDYYGYTF. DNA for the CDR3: TGTGCCAGCACAACACCAGGGGATTACTATGGCTACACCTTC.

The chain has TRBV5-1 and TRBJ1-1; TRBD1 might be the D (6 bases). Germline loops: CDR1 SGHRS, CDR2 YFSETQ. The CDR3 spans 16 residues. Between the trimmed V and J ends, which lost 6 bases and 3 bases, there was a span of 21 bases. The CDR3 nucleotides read TGCGCCAGCACCGATCAGTGGGGGCTCGTAGACACTGAAGCTTTCTTT. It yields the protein CASTDQWGLVDTEAFF.

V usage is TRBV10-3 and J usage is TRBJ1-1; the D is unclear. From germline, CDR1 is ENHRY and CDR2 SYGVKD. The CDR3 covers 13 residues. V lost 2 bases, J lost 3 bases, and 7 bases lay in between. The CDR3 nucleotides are TGTGCCATCAGTGAGGTGGCCGACACTGAAGCTTTCTTT. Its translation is CAISEVADTEAFF.

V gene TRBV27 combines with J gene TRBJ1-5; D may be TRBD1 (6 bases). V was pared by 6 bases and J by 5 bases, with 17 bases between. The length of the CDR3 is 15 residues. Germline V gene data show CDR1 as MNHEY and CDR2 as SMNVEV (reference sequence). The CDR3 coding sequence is TGTGCCAGCAGACCCGGGACACGGGGGGATCAGCCCCAGCATTTT. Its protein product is CASRPGTRGDQPQHF.

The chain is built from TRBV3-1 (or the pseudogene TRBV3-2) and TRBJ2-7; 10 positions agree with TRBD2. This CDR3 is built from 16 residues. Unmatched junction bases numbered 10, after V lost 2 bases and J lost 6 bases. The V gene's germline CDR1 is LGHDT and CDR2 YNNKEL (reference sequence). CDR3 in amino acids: CASSQLGAGGPGEQYF. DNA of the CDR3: TGTGCCAGCAGCCAATTAGGAGCGGGAGGGCCCGGCGAGCAGTACTTC.

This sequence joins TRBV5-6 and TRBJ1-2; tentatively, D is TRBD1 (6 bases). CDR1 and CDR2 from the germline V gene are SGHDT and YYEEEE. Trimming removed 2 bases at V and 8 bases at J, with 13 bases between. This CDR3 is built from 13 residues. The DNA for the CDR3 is TGTGCCAGCAGCTTACAGGGTGTAGAGGGCTACACCTTC. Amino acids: CASSLQGVEGYTF.

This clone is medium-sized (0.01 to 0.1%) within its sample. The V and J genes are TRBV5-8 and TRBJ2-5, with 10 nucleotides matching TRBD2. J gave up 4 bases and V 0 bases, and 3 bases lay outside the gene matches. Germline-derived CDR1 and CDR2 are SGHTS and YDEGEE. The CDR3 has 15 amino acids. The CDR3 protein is CASSLVAGGLETQYF. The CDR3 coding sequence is TGTGCCAGCAGCTTGGTAGCGGGAGGACTAGAGACCCAGTACTTC.

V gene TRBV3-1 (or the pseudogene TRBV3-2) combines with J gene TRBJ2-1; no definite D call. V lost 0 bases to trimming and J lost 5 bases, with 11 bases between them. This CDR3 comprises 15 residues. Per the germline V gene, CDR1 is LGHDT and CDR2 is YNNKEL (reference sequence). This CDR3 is CASSQDQGRHNEQFF. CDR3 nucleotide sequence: TGTGCCAGCAGCCAAGATCAAGGCCGTCACAATGAGCAGTTCTTC.

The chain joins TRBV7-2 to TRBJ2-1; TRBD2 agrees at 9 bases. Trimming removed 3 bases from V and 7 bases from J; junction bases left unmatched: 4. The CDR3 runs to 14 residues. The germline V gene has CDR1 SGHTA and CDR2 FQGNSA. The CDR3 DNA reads TGTGCCAGCAGCTTTACTAGCGGGTCAAATGAGCAGTTCTTC. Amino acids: CASSFTSGSNEQFF.

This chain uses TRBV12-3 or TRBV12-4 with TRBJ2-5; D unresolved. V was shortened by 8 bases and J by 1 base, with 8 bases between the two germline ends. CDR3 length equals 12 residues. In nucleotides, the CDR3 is TGTGCCAGCGGTGCGCGCCAAGAGACCCAGTACTTC. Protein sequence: CASGARQETQYF.

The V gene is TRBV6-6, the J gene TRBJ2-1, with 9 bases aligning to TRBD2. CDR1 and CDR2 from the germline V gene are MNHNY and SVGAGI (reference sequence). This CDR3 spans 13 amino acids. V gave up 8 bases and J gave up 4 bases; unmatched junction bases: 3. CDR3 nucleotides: TGTGCCAGCCGGACTAGCGAATACAATGAGCAGTTCTTC. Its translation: CASRTSEYNEQFF.

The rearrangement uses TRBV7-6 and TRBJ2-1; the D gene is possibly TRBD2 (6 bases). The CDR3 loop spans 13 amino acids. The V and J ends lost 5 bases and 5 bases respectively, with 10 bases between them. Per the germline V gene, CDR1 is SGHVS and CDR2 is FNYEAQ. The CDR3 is CASSTAGNNEQFF. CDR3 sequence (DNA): TGTGCCAGCAGCACCGCGGGGAACAATGAGCAGTTCTTC.

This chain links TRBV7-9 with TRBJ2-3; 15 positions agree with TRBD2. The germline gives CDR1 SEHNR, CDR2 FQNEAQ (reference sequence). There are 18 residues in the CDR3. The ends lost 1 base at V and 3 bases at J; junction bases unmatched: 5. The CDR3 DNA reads TGTGCCAGCAGCTTAGGATTAGGGACTAGCGGGAGGACAGATACGCAGTATTTT. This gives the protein CASSLGLGTSGRTDTQYF. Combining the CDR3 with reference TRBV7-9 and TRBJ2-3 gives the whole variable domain DTGVSQNPRHKITKRGQNVTFRCDPISEHNRLYWYRQTLGQGPEFLTYFQNEAQLEKSRLLSDRFSAERPKGSFSTLEIQRTEQGDSAMYLCASSLGLGTSGRTDTQYFGPGTRLTVL.

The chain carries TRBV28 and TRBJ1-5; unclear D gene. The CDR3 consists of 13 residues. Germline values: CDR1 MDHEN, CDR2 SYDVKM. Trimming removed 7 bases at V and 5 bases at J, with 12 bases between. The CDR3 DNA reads TGTGCCAGCAAGTCGGTGCCTCATCAGCCCCAGCATTTT. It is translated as CASKSVPHQPQHF.

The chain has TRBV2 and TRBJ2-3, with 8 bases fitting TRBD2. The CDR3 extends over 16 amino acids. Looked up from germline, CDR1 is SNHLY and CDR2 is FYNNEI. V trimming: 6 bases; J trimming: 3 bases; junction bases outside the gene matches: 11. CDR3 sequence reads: CASRGGGGRSTDTQYF. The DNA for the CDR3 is TGTGCCAGCAGGGGGGGCGGCGGGAGGTCGACAGATACGCAGTATTTT.

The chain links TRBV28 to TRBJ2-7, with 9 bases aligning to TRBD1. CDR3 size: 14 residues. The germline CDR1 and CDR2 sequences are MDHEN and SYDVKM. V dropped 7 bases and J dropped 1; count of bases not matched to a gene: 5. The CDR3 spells CASTPGQGSYEQYF. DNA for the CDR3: TGTGCCAGCACCCCGGGACAGGGATCCTACGAGCAGTACTTC.

The CDR3 spells CASNPTTATNEKLFF. CDR3 DNA: TGTGCCAGCAATCCAACGACAGCAACTAATGAAAAACTGTTTTTT. The chain employs TRBV2 and TRBJ1-4; a possible D gene is TRBD1 (5 bases). The V gene lost 7 bases and the J gene lost 0 bases, with 12 bases spanning the gap. This CDR3 is built from 15 residues. Germline lookup yields CDR1 SNHLY and CDR2 FYNNEI.

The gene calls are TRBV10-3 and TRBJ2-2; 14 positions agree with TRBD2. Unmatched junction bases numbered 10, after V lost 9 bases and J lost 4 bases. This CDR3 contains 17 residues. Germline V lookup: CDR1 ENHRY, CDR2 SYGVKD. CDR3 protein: CAIRLAGGPMSTGELFF. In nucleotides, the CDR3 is TGTGCCATTAGACTAGCGGGAGGGCCAATGTCCACCGGGGAGCTGTTTTTT.

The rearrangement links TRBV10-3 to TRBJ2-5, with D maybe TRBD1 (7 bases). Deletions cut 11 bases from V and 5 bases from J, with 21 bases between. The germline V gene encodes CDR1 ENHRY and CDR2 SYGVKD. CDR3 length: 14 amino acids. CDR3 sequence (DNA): TGTGCCTCCAGGGGGGCAGGTAGTTGGGAGACCCAGTACTTC. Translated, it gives CASRGAGSWETQYF.